This paragraph reports one TCR beta chain. Its specific antigen is unknown. No much larger clonotype is one base removed from it; base qualities were not supplied. This entry belongs to a study of OX40 agonist ivuxolimab in advanced cancers. About the study as a whole: Ivuxolimab, which targeted the costimulatory receptor OX40 (CD134), was an agonistic, fully human IgG2 monoclonal antibody. Prior anti-PD-1, anti-PD-L1 or anti-CTLA-4 therapy was permitted, and checkpoint inhibitors had been received by about 36% of dose-escalation patients. In the dose-escalation cohort, around four fifths of patients were male, and the mean age was approximately 55 years, with a range of roughly 20 to 80. The point of sequencing TCRbeta in the periphery was to test whether ivuxolimab changed TCR sequence diversity and drove clonal T-cell expansion. Three dose-escalation patients achieved partial responses, one with hepatocellular carcinoma and two with cutaneous melanoma. Intravenous ivuxolimab was administered to patients every 2 weeks at six dose levels: 0.01, 0.1, 0.3, 1.5, 3 and 10 mg/kg. The monotherapy dose-escalation portion (N ≈ 52 patients) of the phase I ivuxolimab trial is reported in the paper. Among the roughly 52 dose-escalation patients, about 19 had hepatocellular carcinoma, 15 or so melanoma, 9 renal cell carcinoma and 9 head and neck cancer.

The trim is 3 bases for V and 2 bases for J, with a gap of 14 bases between the germline ends. CDR1 and CDR2, per the germline V gene, are SGHAT and FQNNGV. The CDR3 holds 15 amino acids from the cysteine to the phenylalanine. The DNA shown is the 45-base CDR3, in frame from base 1. To sequence the TCRbeta CDR3 region, genomic DNA was isolated from the sorted cells. The immunoSEQ Assay was used to sequence the TCRbeta CDR3 regions. TCRdb provides this immuneACCESS table in a form limited to in-frame rearrangements. Some clones are lacking; in checked studies, under half of them reflect an unresolved V gene, and why the rest are absent is not known. The sample includes more than 35,000 clones, with 80% observed a single time. Clones ranked in the top ten supply 6% to 7% of the sample. What the authors observed across the whole study: Low levels of normalized T-cell clonal expansion were also seen in some nonresponding patients. After ivuxolimab, more expanded clones were found on average in CD8+ T cells than in CD4+ T cells. The antigen specificity of the clonally expanded peripheral T cells was not determined. At doses from 0.1 to 3.0 mg/kg, clonal expansion was seen in both CD4+ and CD8+ blood T cells between baseline and week 6. In the 0.1-3.0 mg/kg groups, partial responders were among the patients with the lowest normalized peripheral clonal expansion, particularly in CD8+ T cells.

The trial excluded patients who had a history of autoimmune disease or who were on systemic immunosuppression. Peripheral blood for TCR sequencing was drawn from every dose cohort at baseline, at cycle 4 day 1 and at cycle 7 day 1. The samples were drawn from a first-in-human, open-label, multicenter phase I dose-escalation trial of ivuxolimab. Adults with locally advanced or metastatic melanoma, renal cell carcinoma, hepatocellular carcinoma or head and neck squamous cell carcinoma were enrolled in the trial. Before TCR sequencing, CD4+ and CD8+ T cells were separately sorted from peripheral blood.

This clonotype was sampled from an adult with an advanced solid tumor such as melanoma, head and neck, liver or kidney cancer. The rearranged segments are TRBV11-2 and TRBJ2-7; the D gene identity is not certain. This specimen consisted of CD4+ or CD8+ T cells sorted from blood, obtained in a trial of the OX40 agonist ivuxolimab. The DNA sequence is TGTGCCAGCAGCTTGACACACACTACGGCCTACGAGCAGTACTTC. It encodes CASSLTHTTAYEQYF.